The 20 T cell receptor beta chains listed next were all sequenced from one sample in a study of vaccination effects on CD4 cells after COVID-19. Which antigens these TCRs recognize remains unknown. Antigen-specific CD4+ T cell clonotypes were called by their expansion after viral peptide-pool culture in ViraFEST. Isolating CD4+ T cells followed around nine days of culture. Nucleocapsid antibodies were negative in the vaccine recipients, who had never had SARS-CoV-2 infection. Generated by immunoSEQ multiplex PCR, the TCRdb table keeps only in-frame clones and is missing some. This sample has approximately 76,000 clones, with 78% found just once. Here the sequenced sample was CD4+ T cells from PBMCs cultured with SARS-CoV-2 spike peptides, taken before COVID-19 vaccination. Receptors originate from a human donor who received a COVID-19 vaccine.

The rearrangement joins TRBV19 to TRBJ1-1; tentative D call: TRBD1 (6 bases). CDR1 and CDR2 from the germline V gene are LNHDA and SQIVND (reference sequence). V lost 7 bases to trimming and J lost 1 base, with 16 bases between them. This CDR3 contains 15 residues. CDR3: CASTTTTGRNTEAFF. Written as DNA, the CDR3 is TGTGCCAGTACTACGACTACAGGGAGGAACACTGAAGCTTTCTTT.

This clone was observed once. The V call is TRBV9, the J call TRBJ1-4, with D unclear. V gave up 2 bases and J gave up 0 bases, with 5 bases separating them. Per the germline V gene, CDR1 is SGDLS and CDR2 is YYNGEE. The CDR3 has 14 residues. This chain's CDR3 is CASSVSATNEKLFF. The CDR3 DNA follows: TGTGCCAGCAGCGTGTCGGCAACTAATGAAAAACTGTTTTTT.

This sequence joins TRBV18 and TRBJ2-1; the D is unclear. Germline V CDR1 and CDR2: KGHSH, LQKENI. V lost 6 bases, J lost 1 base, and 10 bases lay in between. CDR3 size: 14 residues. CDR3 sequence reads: CASSSVASYNEQFF. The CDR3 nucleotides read TGTGCCAGCTCGTCTGTAGCATCCTACAATGAGCAGTTCTTC.

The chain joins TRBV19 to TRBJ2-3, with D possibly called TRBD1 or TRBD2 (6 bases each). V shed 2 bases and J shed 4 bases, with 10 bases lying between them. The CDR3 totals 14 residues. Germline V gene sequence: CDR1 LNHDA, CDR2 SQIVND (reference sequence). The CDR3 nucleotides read TGTGCCAGTAGTATATGGGGGGCCCCAGATACGCAGTATTTT. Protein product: CASSIWGAPDTQYF.

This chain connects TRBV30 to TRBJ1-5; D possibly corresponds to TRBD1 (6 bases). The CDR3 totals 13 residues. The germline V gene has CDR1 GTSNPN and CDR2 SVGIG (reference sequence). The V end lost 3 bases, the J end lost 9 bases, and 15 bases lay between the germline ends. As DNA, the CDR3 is TGTGCCTGGAGGGAGGGGACAACGGGGCCCCAGCATTTT. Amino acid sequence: CAWREGTTGPQHF.

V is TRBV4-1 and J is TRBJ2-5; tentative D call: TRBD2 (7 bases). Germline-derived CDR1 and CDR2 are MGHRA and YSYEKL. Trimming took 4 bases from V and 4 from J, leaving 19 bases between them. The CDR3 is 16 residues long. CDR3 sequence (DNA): TGCGCCAGCAGCCCCGACAGAGGGGGGGTAGGAGAGACCCAGTACTTC. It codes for CASSPDRGGVGETQYF.

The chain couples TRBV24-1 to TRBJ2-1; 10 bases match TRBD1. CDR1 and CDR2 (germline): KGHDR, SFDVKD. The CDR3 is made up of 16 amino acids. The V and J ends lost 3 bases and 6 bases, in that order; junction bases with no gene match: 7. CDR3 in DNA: TGTGCCACCAGTGATCCGGGACAGGGGAGTTCCAATGAGCAGTTCTTC. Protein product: CATSDPGQGSSNEQFF.

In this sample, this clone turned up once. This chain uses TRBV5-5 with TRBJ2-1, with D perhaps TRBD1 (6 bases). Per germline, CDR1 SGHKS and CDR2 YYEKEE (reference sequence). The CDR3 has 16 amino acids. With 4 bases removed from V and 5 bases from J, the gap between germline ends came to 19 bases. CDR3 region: CASSIGQLARDNEQFF. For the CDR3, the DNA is TGTGCCAGCAGCATTGGACAGCTCGCCAGGGACAATGAGCAGTTCTTC.

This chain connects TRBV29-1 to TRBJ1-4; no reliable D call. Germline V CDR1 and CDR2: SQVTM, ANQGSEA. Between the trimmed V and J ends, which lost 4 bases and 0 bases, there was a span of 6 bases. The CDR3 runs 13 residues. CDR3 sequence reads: CSVGGSTNEKLFF. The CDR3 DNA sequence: TGCAGCGTTGGAGGATCAACTAATGAAAAACTGTTTTTT.

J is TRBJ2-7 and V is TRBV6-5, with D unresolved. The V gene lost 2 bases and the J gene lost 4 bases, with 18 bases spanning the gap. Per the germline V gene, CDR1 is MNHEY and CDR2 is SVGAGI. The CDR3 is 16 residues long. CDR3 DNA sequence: TGTGCCAGCAGTTACCGAGCCCTGGCTCCTTCATACGAGCAGTACGTC. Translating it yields CASSYRALAPSYEQYV.

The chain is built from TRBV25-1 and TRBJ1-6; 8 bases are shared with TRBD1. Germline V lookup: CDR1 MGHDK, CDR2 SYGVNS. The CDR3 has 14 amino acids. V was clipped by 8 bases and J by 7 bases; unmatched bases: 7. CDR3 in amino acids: CASGGQGENSPLHF. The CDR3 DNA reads TGTGCCAGCGGAGGACAGGGCGAGAATTCACCCCTCCACTTT.

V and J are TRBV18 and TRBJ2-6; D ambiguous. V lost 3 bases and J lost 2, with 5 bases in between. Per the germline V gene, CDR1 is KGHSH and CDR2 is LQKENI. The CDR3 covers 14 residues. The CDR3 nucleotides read TGTGCCAGCTCACCGGCGGCTGGGGCCAACGTCCTGACTTTC. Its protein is CASSPAAGANVLTF.

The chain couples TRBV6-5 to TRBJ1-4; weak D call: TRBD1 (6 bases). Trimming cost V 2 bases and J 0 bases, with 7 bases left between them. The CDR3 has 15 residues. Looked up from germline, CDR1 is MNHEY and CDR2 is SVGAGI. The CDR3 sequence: CASSYAGATNEKLFF. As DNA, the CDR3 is TGTGCCAGCAGTTACGCAGGGGCAACTAATGAAAAACTGTTTTTT.

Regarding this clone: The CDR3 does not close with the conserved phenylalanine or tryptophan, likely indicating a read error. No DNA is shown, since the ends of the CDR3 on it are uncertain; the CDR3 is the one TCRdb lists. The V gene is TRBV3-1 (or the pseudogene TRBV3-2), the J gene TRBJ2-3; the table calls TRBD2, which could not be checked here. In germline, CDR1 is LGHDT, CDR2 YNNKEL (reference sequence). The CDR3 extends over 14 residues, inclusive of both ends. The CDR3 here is CASSQDPGTSPTAL.

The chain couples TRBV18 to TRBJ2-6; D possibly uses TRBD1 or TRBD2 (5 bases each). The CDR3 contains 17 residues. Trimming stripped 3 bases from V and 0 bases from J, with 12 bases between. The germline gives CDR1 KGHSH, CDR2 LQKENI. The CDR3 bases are TGTGCCAGCTCACCCTTGGACGGGACCTCTGGGGCCAACGTCCTGACTTTC. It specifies CASSPLDGTSGANVLTF.

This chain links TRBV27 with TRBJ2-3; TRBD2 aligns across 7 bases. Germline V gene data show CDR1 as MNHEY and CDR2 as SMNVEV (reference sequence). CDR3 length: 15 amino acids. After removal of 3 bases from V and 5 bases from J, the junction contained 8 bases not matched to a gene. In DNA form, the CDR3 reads TGTGCCAGCAGTTTCGAGCGGGGTGTTGGAGATACGCAGTATTTT. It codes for CASSFERGVGDTQYF.

The CDR3 spells CASSATGTSGGAKNEQFF. The CDR3 coding sequence is TGCGCCAGCAGCGCCACCGGGACTAGCGGGGGGGCTAAAAATGAGCAGTTCTTC. The chain has TRBV10-1 and TRBJ2-1, with TRBD2 matching over 16 bases. Germline V gives CDR1 WNHNN, CDR2 SYGVQD (reference sequence). Germline trimming cut 6 bases from V and 7 bases from J; bases unmatched to any gene: 12. The CDR3 sequence is 18 residues long.

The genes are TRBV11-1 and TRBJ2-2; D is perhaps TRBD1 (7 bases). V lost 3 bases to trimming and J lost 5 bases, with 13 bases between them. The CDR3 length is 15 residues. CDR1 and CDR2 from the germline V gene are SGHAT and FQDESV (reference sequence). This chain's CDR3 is CASSFVQGRTGELFF. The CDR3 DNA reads TGTGCCAGCAGCTTTGTACAGGGGAGGACCGGGGAGCTGTTTTTT.

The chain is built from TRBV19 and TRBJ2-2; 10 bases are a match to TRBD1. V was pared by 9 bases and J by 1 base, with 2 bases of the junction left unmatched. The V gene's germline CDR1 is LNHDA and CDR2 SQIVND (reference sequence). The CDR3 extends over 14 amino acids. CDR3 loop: CASRDRGNTGELFF. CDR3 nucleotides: TGTGCCAGCCGGGACAGGGGGAACACCGGGGAGCTGTTTTTT.

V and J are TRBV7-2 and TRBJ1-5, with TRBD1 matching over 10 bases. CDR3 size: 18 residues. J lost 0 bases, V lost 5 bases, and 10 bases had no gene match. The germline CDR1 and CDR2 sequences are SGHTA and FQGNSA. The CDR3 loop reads CASSTTGTGEYSNQPQHF. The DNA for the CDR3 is TGTGCCAGCAGCACCACCGGGACAGGGGAATATAGCAATCAGCCCCAGCATTTT.